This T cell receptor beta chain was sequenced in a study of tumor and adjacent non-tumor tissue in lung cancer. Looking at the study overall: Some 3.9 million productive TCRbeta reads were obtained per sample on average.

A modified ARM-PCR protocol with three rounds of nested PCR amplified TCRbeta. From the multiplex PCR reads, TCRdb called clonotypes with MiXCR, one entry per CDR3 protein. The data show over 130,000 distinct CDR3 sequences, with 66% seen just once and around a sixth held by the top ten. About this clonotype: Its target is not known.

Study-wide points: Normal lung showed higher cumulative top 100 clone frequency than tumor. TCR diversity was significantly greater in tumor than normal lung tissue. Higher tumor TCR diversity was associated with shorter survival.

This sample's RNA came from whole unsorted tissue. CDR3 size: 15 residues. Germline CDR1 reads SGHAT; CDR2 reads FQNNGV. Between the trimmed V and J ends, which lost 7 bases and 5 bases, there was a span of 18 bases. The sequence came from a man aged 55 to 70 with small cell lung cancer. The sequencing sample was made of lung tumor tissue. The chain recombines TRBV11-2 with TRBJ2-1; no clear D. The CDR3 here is CASNSSSSPHNEQFF. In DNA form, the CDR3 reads TGTGCCAGCAACTCATCTAGTTCCCCCCACAATGAGCAGTTCTTC.